This T cell receptor beta chain appears in the sequencing data of a study of T cell changes during pregnancy in multiple sclerosis. Comment on this clone: The junction departs from germline at one end; a sequencing error may be responsible.

Produced via immunoSEQ multiplex PCR; TCRdb's table is partial and in-frame only. The sample records 70,000 to 85,000 clones, 92% being singletons. The sequence came from a female donor with multiple sclerosis, enrolled in a pregnancy study. Sample: peripheral blood, taken before pregnancy.

Here the CDR3 reads CASTLGTGFKPNTEAFF. DNA for the CDR3: TGTGCCAGCACCTTAGGGACAGGGTTTAAACCGAACACTGAAGCTTTCTTT. J is TRBJ1-1 and V is TRBV11-1, with TRBD1 matching 9 bases. Germline CDR1 and CDR2: SGHAT and FQDESV (reference sequence). The CDR3 is made up of 17 amino acids.